This T cell receptor beta chain comes out of a study of blood T cell repertoires in COVID-19. The CDR3 contains 12 residues. V lost 2 bases and J lost 12, with 13 bases in between. Individuals aged roughly 18 to 95 years were recruited from fewer than 30 US areas. The protocol was immunoSEQ multiplex PCR, while the TCRdb copy is restricted to in-frame clones and leaves out a portion. The repertoire holds more than 150,000 clones, with around 90% as singletons. The sequenced material came from PBMCs or T cells enriched from blood (not recorded which). This chain links TRBV12-3 or TRBV12-4 with TRBJ1-2; no firm D call. The source is a woman aged 25 to 39 who had recovered from COVID-19. CDR3 nucleotides: TGTGCCAGCAGTTTATCCGGGATGAACGACACCTTC. Translated, it gives CASSLSGMNDTF.